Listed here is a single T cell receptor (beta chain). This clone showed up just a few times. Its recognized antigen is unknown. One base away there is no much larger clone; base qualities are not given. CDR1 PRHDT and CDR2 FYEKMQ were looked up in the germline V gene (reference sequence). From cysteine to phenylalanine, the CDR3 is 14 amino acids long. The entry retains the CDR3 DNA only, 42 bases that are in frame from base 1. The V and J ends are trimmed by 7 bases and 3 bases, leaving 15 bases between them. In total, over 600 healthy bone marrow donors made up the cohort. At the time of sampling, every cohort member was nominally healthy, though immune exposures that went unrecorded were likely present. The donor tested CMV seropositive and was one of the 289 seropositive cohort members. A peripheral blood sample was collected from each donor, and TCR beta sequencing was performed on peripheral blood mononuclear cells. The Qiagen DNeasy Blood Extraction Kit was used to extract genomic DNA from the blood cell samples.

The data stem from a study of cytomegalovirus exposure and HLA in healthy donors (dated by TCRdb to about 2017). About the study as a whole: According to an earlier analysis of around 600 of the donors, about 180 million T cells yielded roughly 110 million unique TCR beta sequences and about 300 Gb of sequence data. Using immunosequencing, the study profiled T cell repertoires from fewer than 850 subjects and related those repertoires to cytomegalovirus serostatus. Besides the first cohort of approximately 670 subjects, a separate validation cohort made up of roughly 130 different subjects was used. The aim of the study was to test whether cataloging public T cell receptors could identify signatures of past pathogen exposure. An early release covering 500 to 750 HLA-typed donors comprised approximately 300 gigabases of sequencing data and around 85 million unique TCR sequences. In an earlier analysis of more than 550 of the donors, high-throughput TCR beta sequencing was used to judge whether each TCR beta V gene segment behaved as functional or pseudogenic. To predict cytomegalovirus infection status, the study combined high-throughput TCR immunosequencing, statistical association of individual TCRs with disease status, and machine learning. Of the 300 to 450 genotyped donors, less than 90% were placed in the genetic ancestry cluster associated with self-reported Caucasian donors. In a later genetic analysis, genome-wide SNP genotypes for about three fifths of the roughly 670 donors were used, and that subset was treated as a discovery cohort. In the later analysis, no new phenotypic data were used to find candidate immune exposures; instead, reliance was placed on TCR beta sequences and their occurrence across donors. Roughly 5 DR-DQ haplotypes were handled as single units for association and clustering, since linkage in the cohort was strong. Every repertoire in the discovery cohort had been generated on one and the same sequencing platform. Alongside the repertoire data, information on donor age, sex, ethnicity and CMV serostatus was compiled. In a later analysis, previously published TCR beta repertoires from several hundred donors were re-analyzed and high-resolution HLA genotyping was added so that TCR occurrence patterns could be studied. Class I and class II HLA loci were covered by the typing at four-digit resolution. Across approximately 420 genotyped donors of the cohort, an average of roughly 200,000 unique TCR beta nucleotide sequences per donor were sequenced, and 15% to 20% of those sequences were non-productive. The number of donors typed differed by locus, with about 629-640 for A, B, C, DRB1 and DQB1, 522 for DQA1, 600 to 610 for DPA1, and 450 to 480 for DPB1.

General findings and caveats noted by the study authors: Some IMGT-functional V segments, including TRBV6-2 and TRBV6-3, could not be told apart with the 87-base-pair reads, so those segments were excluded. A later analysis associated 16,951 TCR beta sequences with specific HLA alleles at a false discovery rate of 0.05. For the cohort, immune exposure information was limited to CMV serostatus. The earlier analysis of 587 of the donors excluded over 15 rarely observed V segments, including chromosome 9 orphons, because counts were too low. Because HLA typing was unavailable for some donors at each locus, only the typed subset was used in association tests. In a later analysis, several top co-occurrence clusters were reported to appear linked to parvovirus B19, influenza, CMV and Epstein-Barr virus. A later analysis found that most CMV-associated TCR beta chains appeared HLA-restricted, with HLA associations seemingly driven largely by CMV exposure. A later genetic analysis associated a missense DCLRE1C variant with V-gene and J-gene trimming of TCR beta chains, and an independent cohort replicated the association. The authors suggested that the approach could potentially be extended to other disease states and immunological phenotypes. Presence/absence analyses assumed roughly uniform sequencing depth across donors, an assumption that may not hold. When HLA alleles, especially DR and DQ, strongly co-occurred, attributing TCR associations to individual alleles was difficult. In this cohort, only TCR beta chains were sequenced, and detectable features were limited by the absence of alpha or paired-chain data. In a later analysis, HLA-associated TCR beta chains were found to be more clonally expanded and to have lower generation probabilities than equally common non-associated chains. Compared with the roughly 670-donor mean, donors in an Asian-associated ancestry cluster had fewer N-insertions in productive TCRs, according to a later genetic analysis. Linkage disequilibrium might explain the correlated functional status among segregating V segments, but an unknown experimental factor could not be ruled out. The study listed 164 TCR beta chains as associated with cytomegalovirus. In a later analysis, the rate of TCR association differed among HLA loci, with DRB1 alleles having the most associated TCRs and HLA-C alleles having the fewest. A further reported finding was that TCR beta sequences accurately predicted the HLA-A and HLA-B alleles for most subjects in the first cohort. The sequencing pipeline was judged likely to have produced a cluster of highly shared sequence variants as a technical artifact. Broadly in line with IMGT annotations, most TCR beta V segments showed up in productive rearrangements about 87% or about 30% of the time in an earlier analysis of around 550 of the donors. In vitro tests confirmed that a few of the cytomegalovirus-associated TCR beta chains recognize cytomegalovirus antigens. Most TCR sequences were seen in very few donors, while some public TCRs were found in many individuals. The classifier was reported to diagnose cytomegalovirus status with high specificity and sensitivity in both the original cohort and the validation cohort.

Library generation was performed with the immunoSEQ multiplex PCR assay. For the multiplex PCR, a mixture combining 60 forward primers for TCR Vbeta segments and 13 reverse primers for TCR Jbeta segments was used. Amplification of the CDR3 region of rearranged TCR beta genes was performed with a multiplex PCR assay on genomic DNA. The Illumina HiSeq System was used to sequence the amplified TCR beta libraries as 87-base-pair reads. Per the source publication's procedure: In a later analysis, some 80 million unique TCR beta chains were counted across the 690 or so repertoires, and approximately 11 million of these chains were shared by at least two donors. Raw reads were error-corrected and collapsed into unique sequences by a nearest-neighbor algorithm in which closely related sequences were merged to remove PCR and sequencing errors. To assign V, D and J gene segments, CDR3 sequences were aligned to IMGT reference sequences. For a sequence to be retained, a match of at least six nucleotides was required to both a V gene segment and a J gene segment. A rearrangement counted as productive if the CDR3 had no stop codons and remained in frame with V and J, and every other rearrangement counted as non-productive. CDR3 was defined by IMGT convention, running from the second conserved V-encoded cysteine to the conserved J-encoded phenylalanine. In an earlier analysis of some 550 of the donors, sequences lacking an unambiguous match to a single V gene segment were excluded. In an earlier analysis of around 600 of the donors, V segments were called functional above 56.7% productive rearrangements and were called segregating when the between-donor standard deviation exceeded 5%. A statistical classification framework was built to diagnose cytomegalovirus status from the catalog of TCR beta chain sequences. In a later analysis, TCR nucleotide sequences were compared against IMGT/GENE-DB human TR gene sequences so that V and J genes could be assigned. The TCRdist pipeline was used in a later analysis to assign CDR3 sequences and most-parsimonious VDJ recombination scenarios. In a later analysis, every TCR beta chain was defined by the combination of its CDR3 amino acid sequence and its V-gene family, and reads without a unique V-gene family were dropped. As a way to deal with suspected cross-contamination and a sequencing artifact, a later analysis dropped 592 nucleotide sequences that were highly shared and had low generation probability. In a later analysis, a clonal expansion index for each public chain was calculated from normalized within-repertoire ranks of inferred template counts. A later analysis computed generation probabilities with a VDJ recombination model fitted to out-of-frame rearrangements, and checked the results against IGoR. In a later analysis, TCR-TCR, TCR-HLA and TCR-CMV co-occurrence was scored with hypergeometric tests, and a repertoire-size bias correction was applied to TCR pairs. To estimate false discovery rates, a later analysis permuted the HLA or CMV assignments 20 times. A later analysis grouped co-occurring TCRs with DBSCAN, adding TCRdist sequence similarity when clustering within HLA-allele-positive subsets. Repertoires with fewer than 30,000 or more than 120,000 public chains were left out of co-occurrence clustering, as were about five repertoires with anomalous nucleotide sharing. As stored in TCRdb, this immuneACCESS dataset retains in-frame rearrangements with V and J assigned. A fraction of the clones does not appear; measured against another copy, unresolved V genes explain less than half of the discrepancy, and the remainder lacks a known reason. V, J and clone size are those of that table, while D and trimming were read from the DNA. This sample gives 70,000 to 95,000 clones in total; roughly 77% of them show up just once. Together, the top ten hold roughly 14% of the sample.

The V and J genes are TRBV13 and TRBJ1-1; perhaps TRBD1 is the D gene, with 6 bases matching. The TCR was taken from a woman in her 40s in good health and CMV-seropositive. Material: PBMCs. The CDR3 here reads CASTRDRQDTEAFF. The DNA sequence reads TGTGCCAGCACCCGAGACAGGCAGGACACTGAAGCTTTCTTT.